This TCR beta chain is from a study of T-cell reconstitution after alpha-beta-depleted transplantation in children. A library of TCRbeta sequences, prepared with unique molecular identifiers, was generated. Using its own MiXCR run on the PCR reads, TCRdb lists one record per CDR3 protein. Among 700,000 to 950,000 distinct CDR3 sequences listed, roughly 15% were seen once. This clonotype has only a few counts. Specimen: PBMCs, mostly from graft donor cells, collected 360 days after TCRalphabeta/CD19-depleted stem cell transplant. The origin of this receptor is a male patient younger than 18 who had a stem cell transplant for acute lymphoblastic leukemia, so the T cells may come from the graft donor.

CDR3: CASSSSLELSTDTQYF. The CDR3 region has the DNA TGTGCCAGCAGTTCGAGTTTGGAACTTAGCACAGATACGCAGTATTTT. The chain carries TRBV27 and TRBJ2-3; D not resolved. Germline CDR1 reads MNHEY; CDR2 reads SMNVEV (reference sequence). Between the trimmed V and J ends, which lost 4 bases and 0 bases, there was a span of 14 bases. The CDR3 consists of 16 residues.